The clone carrying this TCR beta chain was counted a few times. Its antigen is not known. The CDR3 runs 14 residues. Trimming left V 8 bases short and J 4 bases short, with 17 bases between. Per the germline V gene, CDR1 is SNHLY and CDR2 is FYNNEI. The data were obtained in a study of T cell responses to AZD1222 COVID-19 vaccine. Study-level points and caveats: Nearly half of unique spike-specific TCRs reportedly avoided B.1.351 and B.1.1.7 mutated regions. Along spike, vaccine-associated CD4 TCRs were found throughout, with dominance at 160-218 and 743-854. The donors showed a predominance of white British ancestry and of females, with possible underestimation of clonal diversity.

Method: immunoSEQ multiplex PCR; TCRdb's copy keeps in-frame clones and lacks some. The table records 65,000 to 100,000 clones, about 88% of them present only once. This clonotype was obtained from an adult who received the AZD1222 COVID-19 vaccine. This specimen was peripheral blood, taken 28 days after the second AZD1222 dose. V and J are TRBV2 and TRBJ1-1; unclear D gene. DNA of the CDR3: TGTGCCAGCGTGGCACACCCGGGGTCCACTGAAGCTTTCTTT. Its protein is CASVAHPGSTEAFF.